These 17 T cell receptor beta chains were sequenced from one sample in a study of blood T cell repertoires in COVID-19. Produced via immunoSEQ multiplex PCR; TCRdb's table is partial and in-frame only. The table lists about 190,000 clones, 88% of them singletons. Material for sequencing was peripheral blood. Receptor source: a man aged 25-45 years with acute or convalescent COVID-19.

The V and J genes are TRBV3-1 (or the pseudogene TRBV3-2) and TRBJ2-1; D remains unclear. The CDR3 is made up of 11 amino acids. Trimming left V 6 bases short and J 6 bases short, with 6 bases between. Germline assignment: CDR1 LGHDT and CDR2 YNNKEL (reference sequence). CDR3 residues: CASSLFNEQFF. As DNA, the CDR3 is TGTGCCAGCAGTCTATTCAATGAGCAGTTCTTC.

This clone was detected only once. V gene TRBV28 combines with J gene TRBJ1-2; D ambiguous. There are 14 residues in the CDR3. With 7 bases removed from V and 6 bases from J, the gap between germline ends came to 18 bases. CDR1 is MDHEN and CDR2 is SYDVKM in the germline V gene. CDR3 DNA sequence: TGTGCCAGCAACCCCGCGCCAGGCTGGGATGGCTACACCTTC. Translated, it gives CASNPAPGWDGYTF.

This sequence joins TRBV19 and TRBJ1-1; 12 bases align to TRBD1. The CDR3 length is 14 residues. The junction had 11 bases not matched to a gene; V was cut back by 7 bases and J by 11 bases. Per the germline V gene, CDR1 is LNHDA and CDR2 is SQIVND (reference sequence). This CDR3 reads CASIRDRGRSVAFF. CDR3 bases: TGTGCCAGTATCCGGGACAGGGGGCGATCAGTGGCTTTCTTT.

Only one count was recorded for this clone. This chain links TRBV19 with TRBJ2-1, with D possibly matching TRBD1 (7 bases). V was clipped by 5 bases and J by 4 bases, with 12 bases between them. Germline loops: CDR1 LNHDA, CDR2 SQIVND (reference sequence). CDR3 length: 14 residues. The CDR3 is CASSPQGGYNEQFF. CDR3 nucleotide sequence: TGTGCCAGTAGTCCTCAGGGGGGATACAATGAGCAGTTCTTC.

J is TRBJ2-7 and V is TRBV5-5; 7 nucleotides align to TRBD1. The CDR3 runs 14 residues. In germline, CDR1 is SGHKS, CDR2 YYEKEE (reference sequence). With 4 bases clipped from V and 0 bases from J, the junction kept 4 bases outside the gene matches. The CDR3 reads CASSQGTASYEQYF. CDR3 sequence (DNA): TGTGCCAGCAGCCAAGGGACAGCCTCCTACGAGCAGTACTTC.

The rearrangement joins TRBV19 to TRBJ2-3; the match to TRBD1 covers 10 bases. Germline trimming cut 3 bases from V and 3 bases from J; bases unmatched to any gene: 3. Germline lookup yields CDR1 LNHDA and CDR2 SQIVND (reference sequence). The CDR3 runs 15 residues. As DNA, the CDR3 is TGTGCCAGTAGTATGGACAGGGGGAATACAGATACGCAGTATTTT. Translated, it gives CASSMDRGNTDTQYF.

This clone appeared a single time. V is TRBV18 and J is TRBJ1-2; D is undetermined. The CDR3 extends over 16 amino acids. V was trimmed by 2 bases and J by 6 bases, leaving 19 bases between them. The germline V gene has CDR1 KGHSH and CDR2 LQKENI. The CDR3 spells CASSPVPDFTLDGYTF. CDR3 DNA: TGTGCCAGCTCACCAGTGCCAGACTTTACTTTGGATGGCTACACCTTC.

This sequence joins TRBV5-1 and TRBJ1-2; 9 bases agree with TRBD1. The J segment lost 5 bases and the V segment lost 3 bases, leaving 5 bases of the junction unmatched. The CDR3 loop spans 14 amino acids. Germline V lookup: CDR1 SGHRS, CDR2 YFSETQ. The DNA for the CDR3 is TGCGCCAGCAGCTCCACAGGGGGCGCGTATGGCTACACCTTC. It codes for CASSSTGGAYGYTF. The full variable domain, its missing parts supplied by reference TRBV5-1 and TRBJ1-2, is KAGVTQTPRYLIKTRGQQVTLSCSPISGHRSVSWYQQTPGQGLQFLFEYFSETQRNKGNFPGRFSGRQFSNSRSEMNVSTLELGDSALYLCASSSTGGAYGYTFGSGTRLTVV.

This clone was picked up one time. The rearrangement links TRBV5-7 to TRBJ2-1, with 9 bases matching TRBD1. TRBV5-7 is assigned to the ORF class and has an uncertain function. This CDR3 is 15 amino acids long. The trim removed 4 bases at V and 5 bases at J, leaving 7 bases unmatched. In DNA, the CDR3 is TGTGCCAGCAGCCTACGACAGGGGGAAGACAATGAGCAGTTCTTC. Amino acids: CASSLRQGEDNEQFF.

V usage is TRBV6-2 or TRBV6-3 and J usage is TRBJ1-2; TRBD1 agrees at 10 bases. Germline CDR1 MNHEY, CDR2 SVGEGT. V was pared by 6 bases and J by 2 bases, with 15 bases of the junction left unmatched. The length of the CDR3 is 18 residues. CDR3 nucleotides: TGTGCCAGCAGCTCCCATCCTAACCCGACAGGGGGCAACTATGGCTACACCTTC. It translates to CASSSHPNPTGGNYGYTF.

The chain joins TRBV6-5 to TRBJ2-1; TRBD1 agrees at 9 bases. CDR3 length: 15 residues. The V gene's germline CDR1 is MNHEY and CDR2 SVGAGI. V lost 2 bases, J lost 3 bases, and 2 bases stayed unmatched. The CDR3 coding sequence is TGTGCCAGCAGTTACGAGGGACAGGGCTACAATGAGCAGTTCTTC. Protein product: CASSYEGQGYNEQFF.

In this sample, this clone turned up a few times. The chain links TRBV28 to TRBJ1-5, with a weak D call TRBD1 (6 bases). The CDR3 totals 14 residues. The germline CDR1 and CDR2 sequences are MDHEN and SYDVKM. V was trimmed by 3 bases and J by 4 bases, leaving 10 bases between them. The CDR3 is CASSLGATNQPQHF. CDR3 DNA: TGTGCCAGCAGTTTGGGGGCAACAAATCAGCCCCAGCATTTT.

The J gene is TRBJ1-1, the V gene TRBV4-1; 9 nucleotides line up with TRBD1. The CDR3 length is 17 residues. Germline V gene data show CDR1 as MGHRA and CDR2 as YSYEKL. V lost 4 bases, J lost 0 bases, and 9 bases stayed unmatched. As DNA, the CDR3 is TGCGCCAGCAGCCCCAGGGACAGGGCGACAATGAACACTGAAGCTTTCTTT. It translates to CASSPRDRATMNTEAFF.

The CDR3 DNA sequence: TGTGCCAGCAGCTTAACCGTCTTAGAAGAGACCCAGTACTTC. Translation gives CASSLTVLEETQYF. The chain links TRBV7-3 to TRBJ2-5; D is undetermined. V was clipped by 0 bases and J by 3 bases, with 8 bases between them. This CDR3 contains 14 residues. Germline-derived CDR1 and CDR2 are SGHTA and FQGTGA.

V is TRBV19 and J is TRBJ1-3; D ambiguous. Germline CDR1 is LNHDA and CDR2 is SQIVND (reference sequence). V shed 6 bases and J shed 0 bases, with 9 bases lying between them. CDR3 length: 14 residues. The CDR3 sequence is CASRNGASGNTIYF. The DNA for the CDR3 is TGTGCCAGTAGGAACGGAGCCTCTGGAAACACCATATATTTT. The variable domain in full, with the rest retrieved from reference TRBV19 and TRBJ1-3, is DGGITQSPKYLFRKEGQNVTLSCEQNLNHDAMYWYRQDPGQGLRLIYYSQIVNDFQKGDIAEGYSVSREKKESFPLTVTSAQKNPTAFYLCASRNGASGNTIYFGEGSWLTVV.

This clone occurred once. The chain joins TRBV27 to TRBJ2-1; TRBD2 might be the D (6 bases). There are 14 residues in the CDR3. Trimming stripped 6 bases from V and 5 bases from J, with 14 bases between. The germline V gene has CDR1 MNHEY and CDR2 SMNVEV (reference sequence). The CDR3 bases are TGTGCCAGCAGCCTTAGACGGGAGAACAATGAGCAGTTCTTC. Its protein is CASSLRRENNEQFF.

The chain carries TRBV15 and TRBJ1-3; D not certain. Germline CDR1 reads LNHNV; CDR2 reads YYDKDF (reference sequence). The CDR3 runs to 14 residues. The V gene lost 11 bases and the J gene lost 2 bases, with 16 bases spanning the gap. The CDR3 loop is CAAANSVAGNTIYF. The CDR3 nucleotides read TGTGCCGCCGCTAATTCCGTCGCTGGAAACACCATATATTTT.